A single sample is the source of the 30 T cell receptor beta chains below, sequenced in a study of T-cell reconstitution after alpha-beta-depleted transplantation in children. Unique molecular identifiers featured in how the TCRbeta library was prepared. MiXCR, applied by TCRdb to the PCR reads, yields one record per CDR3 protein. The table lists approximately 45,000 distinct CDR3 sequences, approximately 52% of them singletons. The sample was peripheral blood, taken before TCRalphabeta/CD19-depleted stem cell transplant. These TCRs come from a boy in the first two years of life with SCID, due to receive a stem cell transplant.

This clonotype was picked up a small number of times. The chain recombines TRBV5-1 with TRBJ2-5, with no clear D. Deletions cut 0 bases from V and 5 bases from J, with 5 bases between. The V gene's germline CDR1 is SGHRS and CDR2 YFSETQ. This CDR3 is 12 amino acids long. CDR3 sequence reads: CASSLEFETQYF. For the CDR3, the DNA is TGCGCCAGCAGCTTGGAATTCGAGACCCAGTACTTC.

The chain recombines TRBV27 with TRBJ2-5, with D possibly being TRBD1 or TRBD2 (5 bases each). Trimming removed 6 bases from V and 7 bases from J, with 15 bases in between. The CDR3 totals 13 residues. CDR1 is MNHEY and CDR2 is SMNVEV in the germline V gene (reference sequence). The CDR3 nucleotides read TGTGCCAGCAGCCCGTTAGGGGACGGGACCCAGTACTTC. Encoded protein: CASSPLGDGTQYF.

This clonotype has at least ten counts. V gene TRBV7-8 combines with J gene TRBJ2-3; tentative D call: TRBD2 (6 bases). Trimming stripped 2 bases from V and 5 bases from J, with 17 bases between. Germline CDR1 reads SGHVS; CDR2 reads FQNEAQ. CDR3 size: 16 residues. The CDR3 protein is CASSLFGRGVKDTQYF. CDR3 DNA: TGTGCCAGCAGCTTATTTGGCCGCGGGGTAAAAGATACGCAGTATTTT.

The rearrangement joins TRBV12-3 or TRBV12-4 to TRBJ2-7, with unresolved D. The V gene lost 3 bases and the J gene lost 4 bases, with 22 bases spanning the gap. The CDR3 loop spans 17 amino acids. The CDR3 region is CASSFSGPAGFGYEQYF. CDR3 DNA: TGTGCCAGCAGTTTTTCCGGCCCGGCCGGATTTGGGTACGAGCAGTACTTC.

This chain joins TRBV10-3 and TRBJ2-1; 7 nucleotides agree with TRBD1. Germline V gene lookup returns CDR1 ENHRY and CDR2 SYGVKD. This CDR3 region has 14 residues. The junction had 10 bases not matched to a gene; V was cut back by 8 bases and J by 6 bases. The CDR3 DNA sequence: TGTGCCATCCTACGAGTGGGGACAGTCAATGAGCAGTTCTTC. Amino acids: CAILRVGTVNEQFF.

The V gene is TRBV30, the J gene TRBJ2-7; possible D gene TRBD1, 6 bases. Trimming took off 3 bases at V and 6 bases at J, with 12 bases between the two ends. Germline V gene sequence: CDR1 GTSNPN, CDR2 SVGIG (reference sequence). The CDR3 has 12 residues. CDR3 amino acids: CAWRLLGGEQYF. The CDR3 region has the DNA TGTGCCTGGAGGTTGCTAGGGGGCGAGCAGTACTTC.

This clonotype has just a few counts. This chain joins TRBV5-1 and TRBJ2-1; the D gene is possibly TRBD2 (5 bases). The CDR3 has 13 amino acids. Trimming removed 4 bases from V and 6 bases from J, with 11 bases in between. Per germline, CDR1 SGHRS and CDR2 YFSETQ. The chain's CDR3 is CASSIDGGNEQFF. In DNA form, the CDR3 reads TGCGCCAGCAGCATCGACGGAGGCAATGAGCAGTTCTTC.

The CDR3 bases are TGCAGCGTCCCCCAATTCGGAAAACTGTTTTTT. Protein product: CSVPQFGKLFF. The J gene is TRBJ1-4, the V gene TRBV29-1; no clear D. This CDR3 spans 11 amino acids. The V and J ends lost 6 bases and 10 bases respectively, with 12 bases between them. Germline V lookup: CDR1 SQVTM, CDR2 ANQGSEA.

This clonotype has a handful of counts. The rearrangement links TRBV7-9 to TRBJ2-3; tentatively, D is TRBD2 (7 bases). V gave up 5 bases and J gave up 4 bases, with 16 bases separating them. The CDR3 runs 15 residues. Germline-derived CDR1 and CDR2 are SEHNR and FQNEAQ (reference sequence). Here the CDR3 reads CASSPVGGAADTQYF. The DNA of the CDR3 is TGTGCCAGCAGCCCCGTGGGGGGGGCGGCAGATACGCAGTATTTT.

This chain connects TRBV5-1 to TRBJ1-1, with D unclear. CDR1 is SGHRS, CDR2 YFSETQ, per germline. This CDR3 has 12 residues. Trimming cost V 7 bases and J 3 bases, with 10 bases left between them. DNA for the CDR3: TGCGCCAGCGGACTGAGGGACACTGAAGCTTTCTTT. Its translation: CASGLRDTEAFF.

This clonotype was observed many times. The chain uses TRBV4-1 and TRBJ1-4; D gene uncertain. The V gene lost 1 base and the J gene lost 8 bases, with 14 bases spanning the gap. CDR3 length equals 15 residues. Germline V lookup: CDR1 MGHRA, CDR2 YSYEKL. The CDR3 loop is CASSQGGISGEKLFF. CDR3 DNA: TGCGCCAGCAGCCAAGGTGGCATTTCGGGCGAAAAACTGTTTTTT.

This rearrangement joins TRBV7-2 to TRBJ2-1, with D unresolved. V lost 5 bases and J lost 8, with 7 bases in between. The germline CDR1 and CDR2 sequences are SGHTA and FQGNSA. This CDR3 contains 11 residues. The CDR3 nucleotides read TGTGCCAGCAGCCAAGCCTATGAGCAGTTCTTC. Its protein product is CASSQAYEQFF.

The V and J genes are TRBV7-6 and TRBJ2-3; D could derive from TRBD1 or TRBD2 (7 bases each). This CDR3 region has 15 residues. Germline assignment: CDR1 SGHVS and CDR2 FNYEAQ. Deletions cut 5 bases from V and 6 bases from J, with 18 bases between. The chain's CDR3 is CASSAAGGGRDTQYF. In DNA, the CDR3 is TGTGCCAGCAGCGCGGCAGGGGGGGGTCGGGATACGCAGTATTTT. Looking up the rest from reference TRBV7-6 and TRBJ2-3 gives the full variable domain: GAGVSQSPRYKVTKRGQDVALRCDPISGHVSLYWYRQALGQGPEFLTYFNYEAQQDKSGLPNDRFSAERPEGSISTLTIQRTEQRDSAMYRCASSAAGGGRDTQYFGPGTRLTVL.

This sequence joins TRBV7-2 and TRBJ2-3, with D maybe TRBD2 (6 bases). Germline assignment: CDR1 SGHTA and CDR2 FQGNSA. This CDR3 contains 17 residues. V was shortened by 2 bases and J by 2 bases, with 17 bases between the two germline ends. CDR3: CASSLRSSSGPTDTQYF. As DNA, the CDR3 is TGTGCCAGCAGCTTACGCTCCAGTAGCGGACCCACAGATACGCAGTATTTT.

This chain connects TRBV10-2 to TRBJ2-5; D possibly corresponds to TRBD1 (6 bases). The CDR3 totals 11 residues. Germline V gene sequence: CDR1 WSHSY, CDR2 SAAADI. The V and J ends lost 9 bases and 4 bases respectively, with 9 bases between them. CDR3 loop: CASRQAETQYF. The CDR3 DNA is TGCGCCAGTAGACAGGCAGAGACCCAGTACTTC.

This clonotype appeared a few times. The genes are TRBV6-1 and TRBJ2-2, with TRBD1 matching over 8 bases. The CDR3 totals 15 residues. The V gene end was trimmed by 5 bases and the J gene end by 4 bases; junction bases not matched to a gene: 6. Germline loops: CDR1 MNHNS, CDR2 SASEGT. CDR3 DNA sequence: TGTGCCAGCAGTACCAGGACAGGGCTCACCGGGGAGCTGTTTTTT. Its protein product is CASSTRTGLTGELFF.

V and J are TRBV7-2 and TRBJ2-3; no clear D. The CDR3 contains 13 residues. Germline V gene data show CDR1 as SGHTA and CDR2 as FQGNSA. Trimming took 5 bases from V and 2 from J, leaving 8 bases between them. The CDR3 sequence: CASSEVITDTQYF. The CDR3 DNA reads TGTGCCAGCAGCGAGGTTATCACAGATACGCAGTATTTT.

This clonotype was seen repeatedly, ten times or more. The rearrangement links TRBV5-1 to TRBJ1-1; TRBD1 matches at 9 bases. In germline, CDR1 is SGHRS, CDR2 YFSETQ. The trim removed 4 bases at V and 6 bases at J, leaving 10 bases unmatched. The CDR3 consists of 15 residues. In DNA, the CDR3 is TGCGCCAGCAGCCGCGGATCCGGGACAGGGTCTGAAGCTTTCTTT. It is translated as CASSRGSGTGSEAFF.

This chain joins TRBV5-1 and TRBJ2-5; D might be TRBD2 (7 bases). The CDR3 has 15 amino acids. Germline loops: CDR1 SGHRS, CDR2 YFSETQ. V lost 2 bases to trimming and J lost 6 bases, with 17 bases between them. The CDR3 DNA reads TGCGCCAGCAGCTTTGGCCAGGGGACTAAGAAGACCCAGTACTTC. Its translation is CASSFGQGTKKTQYF.

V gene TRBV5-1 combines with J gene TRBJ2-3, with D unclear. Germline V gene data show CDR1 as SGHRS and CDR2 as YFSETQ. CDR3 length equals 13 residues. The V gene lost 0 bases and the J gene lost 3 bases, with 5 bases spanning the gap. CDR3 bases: TGCGCCAGCAGCTTGGGCATTACAGATACGCAGTATTTT. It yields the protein CASSLGITDTQYF.

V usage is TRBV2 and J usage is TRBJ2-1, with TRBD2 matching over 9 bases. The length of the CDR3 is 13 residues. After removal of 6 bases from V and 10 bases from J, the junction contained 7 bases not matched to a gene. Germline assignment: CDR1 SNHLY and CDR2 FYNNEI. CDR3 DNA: TGTGCCAGCAGGGCGACACTAGCGGGCGAGCAGTTCTTC. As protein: CASRATLAGEQFF.

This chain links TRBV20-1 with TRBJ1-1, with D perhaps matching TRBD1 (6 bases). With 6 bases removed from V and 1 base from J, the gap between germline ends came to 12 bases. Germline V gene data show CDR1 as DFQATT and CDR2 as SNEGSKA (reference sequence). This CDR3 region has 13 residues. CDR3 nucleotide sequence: TGCAGTGCCCTGGGACATTGGAACACTGAAGCTTTCTTT. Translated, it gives CSALGHWNTEAFF.

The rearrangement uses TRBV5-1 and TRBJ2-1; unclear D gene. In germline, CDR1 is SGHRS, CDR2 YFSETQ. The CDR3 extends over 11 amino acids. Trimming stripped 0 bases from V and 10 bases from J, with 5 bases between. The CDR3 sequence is CASSLAREQFF. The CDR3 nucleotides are TGCGCCAGCAGCTTGGCCCGGGAGCAGTTCTTC.

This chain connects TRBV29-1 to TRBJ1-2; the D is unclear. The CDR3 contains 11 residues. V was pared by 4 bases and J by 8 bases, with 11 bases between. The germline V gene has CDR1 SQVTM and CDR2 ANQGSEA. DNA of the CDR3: TGCAGCGTTGTGGGAGGGCTGGGCTACACCTTC. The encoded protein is CSVVGGLGYTF.

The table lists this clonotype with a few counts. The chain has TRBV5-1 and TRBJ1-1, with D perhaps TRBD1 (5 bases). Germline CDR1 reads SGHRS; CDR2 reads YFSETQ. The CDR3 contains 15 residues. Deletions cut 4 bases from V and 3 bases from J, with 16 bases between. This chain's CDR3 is CASSPGVLGDTEAFF. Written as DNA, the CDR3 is TGCGCCAGCAGCCCGGGGGTGCTCGGGGACACTGAAGCTTTCTTT.

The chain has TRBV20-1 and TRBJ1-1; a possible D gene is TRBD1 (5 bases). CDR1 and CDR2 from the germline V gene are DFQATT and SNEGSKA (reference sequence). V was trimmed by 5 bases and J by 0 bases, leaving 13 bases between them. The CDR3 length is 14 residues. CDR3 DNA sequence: TGCAGTGCTTCTACCGGGACGGTGAACACTGAAGCTTTCTTT. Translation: CSASTGTVNTEAFF.

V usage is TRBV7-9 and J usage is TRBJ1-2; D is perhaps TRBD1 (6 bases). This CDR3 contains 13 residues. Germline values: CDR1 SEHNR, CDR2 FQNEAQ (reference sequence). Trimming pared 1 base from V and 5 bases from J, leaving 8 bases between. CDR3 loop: CASSLGQEYGYTF. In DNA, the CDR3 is TGTGCCAGCAGCTTAGGACAGGAGTATGGCTACACCTTC.

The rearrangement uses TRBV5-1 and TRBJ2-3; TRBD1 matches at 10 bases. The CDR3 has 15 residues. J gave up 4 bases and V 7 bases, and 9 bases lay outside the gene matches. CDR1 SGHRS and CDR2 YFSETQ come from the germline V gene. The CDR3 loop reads CASEPTGGVADTQYF. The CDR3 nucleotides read TGCGCCAGCGAACCGACAGGGGGCGTCGCAGATACGCAGTATTTT. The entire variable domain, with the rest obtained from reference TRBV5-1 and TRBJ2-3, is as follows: KAGVTQTPRYLIKTRGQQVTLSCSPISGHRSVSWYQQTPGQGLQFLFEYFSETQRNKGNFPGRFSGRQFSNSRSEMNVSTLELGDSALYLCASEPTGGVADTQYFGPGTRLTVL.

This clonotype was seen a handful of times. The CDR3 sequence is CASSGYRGHPEEETQYF. The CDR3 DNA is TGTGCCAGCAGTGGATACAGGGGGCACCCCGAGGAAGAGACCCAGTACTTC. The chain joins TRBV12-3 or TRBV12-4 to TRBJ2-5, with TRBD1 matching 9 bases. The trim removed 5 bases at V and 3 bases at J, leaving 13 bases unmatched. CDR3 length: 17 residues.

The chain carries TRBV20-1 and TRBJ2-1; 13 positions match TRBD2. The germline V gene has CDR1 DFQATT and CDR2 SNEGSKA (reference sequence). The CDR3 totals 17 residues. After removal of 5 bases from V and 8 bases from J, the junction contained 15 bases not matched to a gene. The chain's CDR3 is CSAPPLKGLAGVYEQFF. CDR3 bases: TGCAGTGCTCCGCCATTAAAAGGACTAGCGGGGGTCTATGAGCAGTTCTTC.